Following are 5 T cell receptor beta chains from one sample sequenced in a study of control samples from healthy donors and cancer patients. The repertoire was sequenced with immunoSEQ multiplex PCR; TCRdb's copy has only in-frame clones and lacks some. The sample yields tens of thousands of clones, 65% to 90% seen once. Sequenced sample: blood. Source of these receptors: a man aged 35-49 years in good health.

This clone has a handful of counts. The J gene is TRBJ1-1, the V gene TRBV15; no clear D gene. Trimming shortened V by 0 bases and J by 5 bases, and 7 bases separated the two germline ends. Germline loops: CDR1 LNHNV, CDR2 YYDKDF (reference sequence). The CDR3 loop spans 13 amino acids. CDR3 DNA sequence: TGTGCCACCAGCAGAGATCCGGGGACTGAAGCTTTCTTT. It codes for CATSRDPGTEAFF.

The chain has TRBV10-3 and TRBJ2-7; 8 bases match TRBD1. CDR1 and CDR2 from the germline V gene are ENHRY and SYGVKD. The V and J ends lost 2 bases and 4 bases, in that order; junction bases with no gene match: 7. The CDR3 is 15 amino acids. Here the CDR3 DNA reads TGTGCCATCAGTGAGGTGCAGGGGGCAACGTACGAGCAGTACTTC. Amino acids: CAISEVQGATYEQYF.

The V call is TRBV7-9, the J call TRBJ2-2; D is unclear. This CDR3 has 13 residues. Germline CDR1 is SEHNR and CDR2 is FQNEAQ (reference sequence). Trimming removed 4 bases at V and 1 base at J, with 4 bases between. The CDR3 region is CASSWLNTGELFF. DNA for the CDR3: TGTGCCAGCAGCTGGTTGAACACCGGGGAGCTGTTTTTT.

This clone was seen a single time. The chain has TRBV28 and TRBJ2-1; a possible D gene is TRBD1 (6 bases). The CDR3 runs to 14 residues. V lost 5 bases and J 10 bases, leaving 18 bases between the germline ends. The germline V gene encodes CDR1 MDHEN and CDR2 SYDVKM. CDR3 residues: CASSQLTGILEQFF. CDR3 DNA sequence: TGTGCCAGCAGTCAGCTCACAGGGATATTAGAGCAGTTCTTC.

The genes are TRBV6-2 or TRBV6-3 and TRBJ1-4; TRBD1 is a possible D gene (5 bases). V lost 6 bases, J lost 6 bases, and 14 bases lay in between. CDR3 length equals 14 residues. CDR1 and CDR2 from the germline V gene are MNHEY and SVGEGT. The CDR3 sequence: CASSPAGGDEKLFF. CDR3 nucleotide sequence: TGTGCCAGCAGCCCGGCCGGAGGGGATGAAAAACTGTTTTTT.